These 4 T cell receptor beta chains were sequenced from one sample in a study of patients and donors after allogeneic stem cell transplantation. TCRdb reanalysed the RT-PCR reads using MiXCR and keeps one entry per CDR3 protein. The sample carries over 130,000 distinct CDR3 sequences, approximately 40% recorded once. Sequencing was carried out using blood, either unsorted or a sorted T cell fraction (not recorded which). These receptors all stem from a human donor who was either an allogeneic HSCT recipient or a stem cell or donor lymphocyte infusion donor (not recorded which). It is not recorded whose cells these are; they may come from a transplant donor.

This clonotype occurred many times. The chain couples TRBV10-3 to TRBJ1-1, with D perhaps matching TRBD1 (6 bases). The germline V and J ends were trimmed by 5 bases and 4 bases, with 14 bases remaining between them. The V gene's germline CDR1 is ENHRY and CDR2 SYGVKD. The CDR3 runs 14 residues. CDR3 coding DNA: TGTGCCATCAGTACGATCACAGGGACCACTGAAGCTTTCTTT. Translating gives CAISTITGTTEAFF.

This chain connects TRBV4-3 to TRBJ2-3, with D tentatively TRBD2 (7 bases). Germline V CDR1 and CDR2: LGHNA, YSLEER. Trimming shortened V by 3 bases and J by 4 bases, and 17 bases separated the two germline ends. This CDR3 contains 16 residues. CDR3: CASSQGGGTDADTQYF. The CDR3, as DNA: TGCGCCAGCAGCCAGGGAGGGGGGACCGACGCAGATACGCAGTATTTT.

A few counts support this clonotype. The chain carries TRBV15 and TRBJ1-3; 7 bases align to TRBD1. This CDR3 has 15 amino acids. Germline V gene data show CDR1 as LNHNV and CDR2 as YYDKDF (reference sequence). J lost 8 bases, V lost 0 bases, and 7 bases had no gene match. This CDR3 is CATSRDWTGGHTIYF. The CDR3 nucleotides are TGTGCCACCAGCAGAGATTGGACAGGCGGTCACACCATATATTTT.

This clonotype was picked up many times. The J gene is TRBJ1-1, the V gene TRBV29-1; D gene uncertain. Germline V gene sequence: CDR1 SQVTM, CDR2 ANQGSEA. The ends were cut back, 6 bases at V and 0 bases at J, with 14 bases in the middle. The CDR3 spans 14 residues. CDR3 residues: CSVKTTVMNTEAFF. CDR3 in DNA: TGCAGCGTCAAGACGACCGTTATGAACACTGAAGCTTTCTTT.